The 26 T cell receptor beta chains below come from one sample, sequenced in a study of blood T cell repertoires in COVID-19. Profiled with immunoSEQ multiplex PCR; TCRdb holds only in-frame clones, not every one. The profile shows about 270,000 clones, around nine tenths of them singletons. Material for sequencing was peripheral blood. The receptors shown here come from a man in his forties or fifties with active or convalescent COVID-19.

The chain uses TRBV30 and TRBJ1-5; no reliable D call. From germline, CDR1 is GTSNPN and CDR2 SVGIG (reference sequence). V shed 0 bases and J shed 6 bases, with 12 bases lying between them. This CDR3 has 14 amino acids. CDR3 loop: CAWSVLSGSQPQHF. CDR3 in DNA: TGTGCCTGGAGTGTACTATCGGGAAGTCAGCCCCAGCATTTT.

J is TRBJ1-2 and V is TRBV21-1; no DNA check was done on the table's D call, TRBD1. TRBV21-1 is shown as a pseudogene. The CDR3 totals 14 residues. CDR3 nucleotides: TGTGCCAGCATCCCGAGTTGTACAGGCGCAGGCTACACCTTC. Translating it yields CASIPSCTGAGYTF.

This chain connects TRBV7-9 to TRBJ2-7; 9 bases fit TRBD1. Losses at the gene ends were 2 bases for V and 5 bases for J; bases not matched to a gene: 4. The CDR3 is 14 amino acids. CDR1 is SEHNR, CDR2 FQNEAQ, per germline (reference sequence). CDR3 amino acids: CASSLSGTGNEQYF. DNA for the CDR3: TGTGCCAGCAGCTTATCCGGGACAGGGAACGAGCAGTACTTC.

The rearrangement uses TRBV28 and TRBJ1-1; 9 bases are a match to TRBD1. V lost 5 bases, J lost 1 base, and 5 bases stayed unmatched. CDR3 length: 15 amino acids. CDR1 and CDR2 (germline): MDHEN, SYDVKM. The CDR3 here is CASSQRDRANTEAFF. The CDR3 coding sequence is TGTGCCAGCAGTCAAAGGGACAGGGCGAACACTGAAGCTTTCTTT.

Concerning this clone itself: Other DNA sequences from this sample encode an identical CDR3 as well. The V gene is TRBV29-1, the J gene TRBJ2-5, with TRBD2 identical over 8 bases. Germline-derived CDR1 and CDR2 are SQVTM and ANQGSEA. The CDR3 spans 12 residues. J was trimmed by 5 bases and V by 3 bases; bases with no gene match: 2. CDR3 nucleotide sequence: TGCAGCGTTGATCGGGGGGGCGAGACCCAGTACTTC. Amino acids: CSVDRGGETQYF.

The chain has TRBV3-1 (or the pseudogene TRBV3-2) and TRBJ2-7, with TRBD2 matching 11 bases. CDR1 and CDR2 (germline): LGHDT, YNNKEL (reference sequence). The CDR3 extends over 15 amino acids. J gave up 2 bases and V 4 bases, and 4 bases lay outside the gene matches. The chain's CDR3 is CASSPGTSGTYEQYF. CDR3 nucleotide sequence: TGTGCCAGCAGCCCCGGGACTAGCGGCACCTACGAGCAGTACTTC.

J is TRBJ1-1 and V is TRBV2; tentatively, D is TRBD1 (6 bases). There are 15 residues in the CDR3. Germline V gene sequence: CDR1 SNHLY, CDR2 FYNNEI. The V end was cut by 6 bases, the J end by 1 base, with 15 bases between. The CDR3 sequence: CASRRDGGQNTEAFF. DNA of the CDR3: TGTGCCAGCAGACGAGACGGGGGGCAGAACACTGAAGCTTTCTTT.

V usage is TRBV4-1 and J usage is TRBJ2-7, with D possibly being TRBD1 (6 bases). The CDR3 consists of 18 residues. CDR1 MGHRA and CDR2 YSYEKL come from the germline V gene. Trimming took 0 bases from V and 0 from J, leaving 18 bases between them. The CDR3 loop reads CASSQEGGWGTSSYEQYF. DNA for the CDR3: TGCGCCAGCAGCCAAGAAGGGGGTTGGGGGACAAGCTCCTACGAGCAGTACTTC.

The chain links TRBV6-5 to TRBJ1-1; D might be TRBD1 (6 bases). The CDR3 has 15 amino acids. Looked up from germline, CDR1 is MNHEY and CDR2 is SVGAGI. V dropped 0 bases and J dropped 9 bases, with 17 bases sitting between them. CDR3 DNA sequence: TGTGCCAGCAGTTACTCGAATCAGGGGTCCGCCCAAGCTTTCTTT. It yields the protein CASSYSNQGSAQAFF.

V and J are TRBV7-9 and TRBJ1-4; tentative D call: TRBD1 (5 bases). The germline V and J ends were trimmed by 3 bases and 0 bases, with 14 bases remaining between them. The CDR3 has 17 amino acids. CDR1 SEHNR and CDR2 FQNEAQ come from the germline V gene (reference sequence). CDR3 loop: CASSFWGLLPTNEKLFF. The CDR3 DNA follows: TGTGCCAGCAGCTTCTGGGGACTTCTCCCAACTAATGAAAAACTGTTTTTT.

V gene TRBV6-5 combines with J gene TRBJ2-1; 7 bases agree with TRBD2. The V segment lost 5 bases and the J segment 0 bases; nucleotides outside the gene matches: 4. This CDR3 comprises 15 residues. Germline CDR1 and CDR2: MNHEY and SVGAGI. CDR3 amino acids: CASSKSGNSYNEQFF. Here the CDR3 DNA reads TGTGCCAGCAGTAAAAGCGGGAACTCCTACAATGAGCAGTTCTTC.

The chain combines TRBV7-3 with TRBJ2-3, with D perhaps TRBD2 (6 bases). V shed 5 bases and J shed 4 bases, with 16 bases lying between them. Per germline, CDR1 SGHTA and CDR2 FQGTGA. This CDR3 comprises 15 residues. The CDR3 region is CASSPTSIRSDTQYF. The CDR3 DNA reads as TGTGCCAGCAGCCCAACTAGCATTCGGTCAGATACGCAGTATTTT.

The chain joins TRBV9 to TRBJ2-5, with a possible D match to TRBD2 (5 bases). Germline V gene sequence: CDR1 SGDLS, CDR2 YYNGEE. This CDR3 spans 14 amino acids. V was shortened by 4 bases and J by 3 bases, with 13 bases between the two germline ends. The CDR3 protein is CASSPEWEKETQYF. DNA of the CDR3: TGTGCCAGCAGCCCCGAGTGGGAGAAAGAGACCCAGTACTTC.

V usage is TRBV6-5 and J usage is TRBJ1-6; D may be TRBD1 (6 bases). This CDR3 is built from 14 residues. Germline CDR1 and CDR2: MNHEY and SVGAGI. V lost 2 bases to trimming and J lost 6 bases, with 8 bases between them. CDR3 DNA sequence: TGTGCCAGCAGTTACCAGGGGAGTAATTCACCCCTCCACTTT. This sequence encodes CASSYQGSNSPLHF.

In its sample, this clone was seen a few times. The chain recombines TRBV11-2 with TRBJ2-5; tentatively, D is TRBD2 (6 bases). From germline, CDR1 is SGHAT and CDR2 FQNNGV. The CDR3 has 15 amino acids. V lost 8 bases and J lost 4, with 20 bases in between. The chain's CDR3 is CASAHGAGSGETQYF. In DNA, the CDR3 is TGTGCCAGCGCCCATGGGGCGGGGTCAGGAGAGACCCAGTACTTC.

The CDR3 spells CASSVTTTSGRADTQYF. In DNA form, the CDR3 reads TGTGCCAGCAGCGTTACCACGACTAGCGGGAGGGCAGATACGCAGTATTTT. This chain connects TRBV9 to TRBJ2-3, with 14 bases that match TRBD2. CDR3 length equals 17 residues. Losses at the gene ends were 2 bases for V and 4 bases for J; bases not matched to a gene: 6. Germline V gene data show CDR1 as SGDLS and CDR2 as YYNGEE.

This clone appeared once. This chain links TRBV5-4 with TRBJ2-1; 8 bases map to TRBD1. The CDR3 sequence is 15 residues long. Germline lookup yields CDR1 SGHNT and CDR2 YYREEE (reference sequence). After removal of 4 bases from V and 6 bases from J, the junction contained 9 bases not matched to a gene. The CDR3, as DNA: TGTGCCAGCAGCCCCGGACAGGGTAGAGGCAATGAGCAGTTCTTC. It is translated as CASSPGQGRGNEQFF. The variable domain in full, with the rest retrieved from reference TRBV5-4 and TRBJ2-1, is ETGVTQSPTHLIKTRGQQVTLRCSSQSGHNTVSWYQQALGQGPQFIFQYYREEENGRGNFPPRFSGLQFPNYSSELNVNALELDDSALYLCASSPGQGRGNEQFFGPGTRLTVL.

V usage is TRBV30 and J usage is TRBJ1-5, with a possible D match to TRBD1 (5 bases). Germline V gene lookup returns CDR1 GTSNPN and CDR2 SVGIG (reference sequence). The CDR3 contains 13 residues. V dropped 2 bases and J dropped 6 bases, with 11 bases sitting between them. In nucleotides, the CDR3 is TGTGCCTGGAGTCCAGGGATTGCTCAGCCCCAGCATTTT. Translation: CAWSPGIAQPQHF.

The chain is built from TRBV3-1 (or the pseudogene TRBV3-2) and TRBJ2-1, with D perhaps TRBD2 (6 bases). V gave up 0 bases and J gave up 1 base, with 10 bases separating them. This CDR3 has 16 residues. The germline V gene has CDR1 LGHDT and CDR2 YNNKEL (reference sequence). CDR3 in amino acids: CASSQDPLASYNEQFF. The CDR3, as DNA: TGTGCCAGCAGCCAAGATCCCCTAGCGTCCTACAATGAGCAGTTCTTC.

This chain connects TRBV6-6 to TRBJ2-7; the match to TRBD1 covers 9 bases. CDR3 length: 14 amino acids. CDR1 is MNHNY, CDR2 SVGAGI, per germline (reference sequence). V trimming: 5 bases; J trimming: 3 bases; junction bases outside the gene matches: 5. The CDR3 region is CASSPAGQGYEQYF. CDR3 nucleotide sequence: TGTGCCAGCAGTCCAGCGGGACAGGGCTACGAGCAGTACTTC.

This chain connects TRBV5-1 to TRBJ1-2; no definite D call. The V gene's germline CDR1 is SGHRS and CDR2 YFSETQ. CDR3 length: 13 residues. V lost 2 bases, J lost 4 bases, and 9 bases lay in between. The CDR3, as DNA: TGCGCCAGCAGCTTCGACACCCCCTATGGCTACACCTTC. Residues: CASSFDTPYGYTF.

The J gene is TRBJ2-1, the V gene TRBV9, with 9 bases lining up with TRBD2. CDR3 length: 14 amino acids. The trim removed 3 bases at V and 6 bases at J, leaving 4 bases unmatched. The germline V gene has CDR1 SGDLS and CDR2 YYNGEE. The CDR3 reads CASSARLAVNEQFF. CDR3 coding DNA: TGTGCCAGCAGCGCCCGACTAGCGGTCAATGAGCAGTTCTTC.

The rearrangement links TRBV27 to TRBJ2-1; 9 bases are shared with TRBD2. The ends lost 6 bases at V and 9 bases at J; junction bases unmatched: 9. This CDR3 has 14 residues. Germline V gives CDR1 MNHEY, CDR2 SMNVEV (reference sequence). The CDR3 coding sequence is TGTGCCAGCAGGCAATTGCGGGAGGGAAGTGAGCAGTTCTTC. This codes for CASRQLREGSEQFF.

This clone was observed a few times. The V and J genes are TRBV14 and TRBJ2-7, with 12 bases fitting TRBD2. With V trimmed by 1 base and J by 2 bases, 9 bases remained unmatched. Germline CDR1 and CDR2: SGHDN and FVKESK. The CDR3 has 18 residues. For the CDR3, the DNA is TGTGCCAGCAGCCAAGGGACTAGCGGGACGGGATCGCCCTACGAGCAGTACTTC. It translates to CASSQGTSGTGSPYEQYF.

Only one count was recorded for this clone. The J gene is TRBJ1-3, the V gene TRBV9; no definite D call. The CDR3 runs to 15 residues. The V gene lost 0 bases and the J gene lost 0 bases, with 7 bases spanning the gap. Germline loops: CDR1 SGDLS, CDR2 YYNGEE. The CDR3 bases are TGTGCCAGCAGCGTAGACCTATTCTCTGGAAACACCATATATTTT. Its translation: CASSVDLFSGNTIYF.

The chain is built from TRBV5-1 and TRBJ2-2, with a tentative D call TRBD2 (5 bases). The V gene lost 4 bases and the J gene lost 2 bases, with 12 bases spanning the gap. This CDR3 is built from 15 residues. Germline V gene sequence: CDR1 SGHRS, CDR2 YFSETQ. The CDR3 loop is CASSTDLSNTGELFF. The CDR3 DNA reads as TGCGCCAGCAGCACGGACTTATCAAACACCGGGGAGCTGTTTTTT.